This TCR beta chain was profiled in a study of cytomegalovirus exposure and HLA in healthy donors. Looking at the study overall: The early release's HLA-typed donors yielded approximately 81 million unique TCRs.

The CDR3 loop spans 15 amino acids. Germline trimming cut 2 bases from V and 2 bases from J; bases unmatched to any gene: 3. Per germline, CDR1 SGHTA and CDR2 FQGNSA. Concerning this clone itself: Its antigen is unidentified.

Study conclusions and caveats: Association with HLA alleles at 0.05 false discovery rate was found for some 18,000 TCR beta sequences in a later analysis. Reportedly, a later analysis found an Asian-associated ancestry cluster had fewer N-insertions than the roughly 670-donor mean. Exclusion applied to some V segments, including TRBV6-2 and TRBV6-3, as they were indistinguishable.

Vbeta (60) and Jbeta (13) primers were used in the PCR. Repertoires were generated with immunoSEQ multiplex PCR, while TCRdb's copy carries only in-frame clones and drops some. The sample includes more than 95,000 clones, about 80% of them seen just once. The sequencing sample was made of PBMCs. The rearrangement joins TRBV7-2 to TRBJ2-7; 10 bases fit TRBD2. This sequence was found in a woman aged 50 to 60 in good health and CMV-seropositive. This CDR3 is CASSLKAGGPYEQYF. The CDR3 DNA reads TGTGCCAGCAGCTTAAAAGCGGGGGGGCCCTACGAGCAGTACTTC. Full variable domain (remainder filled in from reference TRBV7-2 and TRBJ2-7): GAGVSQSPSNKVTEKGKDVELRCDPISGHTALYWYRQSLGQGLEFLIYFQGNSAPDKSGLPSDRFSAERTGGSVSTLTIQRTQQEDSAVYLCASSLKAGGPYEQYFGPGTRLTVT.